These T cell receptor beta chains were read from a single sample in a study of cytomegalovirus exposure and HLA in healthy donors. Profiled with immunoSEQ multiplex PCR; TCRdb holds only in-frame clones, not every one. The sample yields 100,000 to 150,000 clones, 82% seen once. The sample taken for sequencing was PBMCs. The receptor source for this set is a boy younger than 18 in good health and CMV-seronegative. Each CDR3 is given with its conserved first and last residue. Each record gives: D gene, clone size, J gene, V gene, CDR3 protein, CDR3 DNA. D genes are given only for firm matches. Size tells how often a clone was seen (once, few, many) or the class of an expanded clone, and some rows leave it out.

D: NA
size: NA
J: TRBJ1-5
V: TRBV30
CDR3: CAWSPGDYSNQPQHF
DNA: TGTGCCTGGAGTCCCGGAGATTATAGCAATCAGCCCCAGCATTTT

D: TRBD1
size: NA
J: TRBJ2-3
V: TRBV4-3
CDR3: CASSPGQGTDTQYF
DNA: TGCGCCAGCAGCCCCGGACAGGGCACAGATACGCAGTATTTT

D: TRBD1
size: NA
J: TRBJ2-7
V: TRBV4-2
CDR3: CASSQEAPGQAYEQYF
DNA: TGTGCCAGCAGCCAAGAAGCCCCGGGACAGGCTTACGAGCAGTACTTC

D: NA
size: NA
J: TRBJ1-1
V: TRBV7-8
CDR3: CASSPERGLEKGAFF
DNA: TGTGCCAGCAGCCCAGAGCGGGGGTTAGAGAAGGGAGCTTTCTTT

D: NA
size: NA
J: TRBJ1-5
V: TRBV19
CDR3: CASSRAEYSNQPQHF
DNA: TGTGCCAGTAGTAGGGCAGAATATAGCAATCAGCCCCAGCATTTT

D: TRBD1
size: NA
J: TRBJ1-5
V: TRBV19
CDR3: CASSGQLGQPQHF
DNA: TGTGCCAGCTCGGGACAGCTCGGTCAGCCCCAGCATTTT

D: NA
size: NA
J: TRBJ2-1
V: TRBV4-1
CDR3: CASSQGWEGGLDEQFF
DNA: TGCGCCAGCAGCCAAGGTTGGGAGGGGGGGCTCGATGAGCAGTTCTTC

D: NA
size: NA
J: TRBJ2-1
V: TRBV25-1
CDR3: CASRSPSGNYNEQFF
DNA: TGTGCCAGCAGGTCGCCCTCGGGTAACTACAATGAGCAGTTCTTC

D: NA
size: NA
J: TRBJ2-5
V: TRBV20-1
CDR3: CSATPGETQYF
DNA: TGCAGTGCTACCCCCGGGGAGACCCAGTACTTC

D: NA
size: NA
J: TRBJ1-2
V: TRBV2
CDR3: CASSDRYRDTYGYTF
DNA: TGTGCCAGCAGTGACCGATACCGGGACACCTATGGCTACACCTTC

D: NA
size: few
J: TRBJ2-7
V: TRBV9
CDR3: CASSAHGQGEQYF
DNA: TGTGCCAGCAGCGCCCACGGGCAGGGCGAGCAGTACTTC

D: NA
size: NA
J: TRBJ1-3
V: TRBV29-1
CDR3: CSTREGSGGHSGNTIYF
DNA: TGCAGCACCCGGGAGGGGTCTGGAGGCCACTCTGGAAACACCATATATTTT

D: TRBD1
size: NA
J: TRBJ1-2
V: TRBV7-8
CDR3: CASSSTRQGPYGYTF
DNA: TGTGCCAGCAGCTCAACCAGACAGGGCCCCTATGGCTACACCTTC

D: NA
size: few
J: TRBJ1-1
V: TRBV6-1
CDR3: CASLDTGMNTEAFF
DNA: TGTGCCAGCCTTGATACGGGGATGAACACTGAAGCTTTCTTT

D: TRBD1
size: once
J: TRBJ2-7
V: TRBV29-1
CDR3: CSVPGQGFHEQYF
DNA: TGCAGCGTACCGGGACAGGGTTTCCACGAGCAGTACTTC

D: NA
size: NA
J: TRBJ2-2
V: TRBV25-1
CDR3: CASSEYRGEGTGELFF
DNA: TGTGCCAGCAGTGAATACAGGGGAGAGGGCACCGGGGAGCTGTTTTTT

D: TRBD1
size: NA
J: TRBJ2-1
V: TRBV7-9
CDR3: CASSLEGMLQGGPYNEQFF
DNA: TGTGCCAGCAGCTTAGAGGGGATGTTACAGGGGGGCCCCTACAATGAGCAGTTCTTC

D: NA
size: NA
J: TRBJ2-7
V: TRBV7-8
CDR3: CASSLVREEKAYEQYF
DNA: TGTGCCAGCAGCTTAGTGCGGGAAGAAAAAGCCTACGAGCAGTACTTC

D: TRBD1
size: once
J: TRBJ2-7
V: TRBV11-3
CDR3: CASRRDRGTYEQYF
DNA: TGTGCCAGCAGGCGGGACAGGGGGACGTACGAGCAGTACTTC

D: NA
size: NA
J: TRBJ2-5
V: TRBV27
CDR3: CASSINSLRETQETQYF
DNA: TGTGCCAGCAGCATTAACAGCCTCAGGGAAACCCAAGAGACCCAGTACTTC

D: TRBD1
size: NA
J: TRBJ2-3
V: TRBV4-3
CDR3: CASSQTRTGKVSDTQYF
DNA: TGCGCCAGCAGCCAGACCCGGACAGGGAAGGTCTCAGATACGCAGTATTTT

D: NA
size: NA
J: TRBJ2-1
V: TRBV10-3
CDR3: CATSGRNEQFF
DNA: TGTGCCACCTCCGGTCGGAATGAGCAGTTCTTC

D: TRBD2
size: few
J: TRBJ2-5
V: TRBV7-9
CDR3: CATRPMAGGPETQYF
DNA: TGTGCCACTCGCCCGATGGCGGGAGGGCCAGAGACCCAGTACTTC

D: NA
size: NA
J: TRBJ2-1
V: TRBV18
CDR3: CASSPPTYEQFF
DNA: TGTGCCAGCTCACCACCCACTTATGAGCAGTTCTTC

D: TRBD2
size: NA
J: TRBJ2-3
V: TRBV5-4
CDR3: CASTGSGGPADTQYF
DNA: TGTGCCAGTACGGGGTCGGGAGGGCCCGCAGATACGCAGTATTTT

D: NA
size: NA
J: TRBJ2-7
V: TRBV5-1
CDR3: CASSRGEGRRSYEQYF
DNA: TGCGCCAGCAGCCGGGGAGAGGGAAGAAGGTCCTACGAGCAGTACTTC

D: TRBD1
size: NA
J: TRBJ1-4
V: TRBV11-3
CDR3: CASSLVRGTGAFF
DNA: TGTGCCAGCAGCTTAGTACGTGGGACAGGGGCGTTTTTT

D: TRBD1
size: few
J: TRBJ1-1
V: TRBV7-3
CDR3: CASSSQTGQEAFF
DNA: TGTGCCAGCAGCTCACAAACGGGACAGGAAGCTTTCTTT

D: TRBD1
size: NA
J: TRBJ2-2
V: TRBV6-5
CDR3: CASSRQGAGELFF
DNA: TGTGCCAGCAGTCGACAGGGGGCCGGGGAGCTGTTTTTT

D: TRBD2
size: NA
J: TRBJ2-1
V: TRBV27
CDR3: CASSLGLAGRNEQFF
DNA: TGTGCCAGCAGTTTAGGACTAGCGGGGAGAAATGAGCAGTTCTTC

D: NA
size: NA
J: TRBJ2-1
V: TRBV7-2
CDR3: CASSSPWIASNEQFF
DNA: TGTGCCAGCAGCTCCCCTTGGATAGCGAGCAATGAGCAGTTCTTC